The 31 T cell receptor beta chains below were found in one sample sequenced in a study of blood T cell repertoires in COVID-19. Method: immunoSEQ multiplex PCR; TCRdb's copy keeps in-frame clones and lacks some. The repertoire holds 200,000 or so clones, with approximately 88% as singletons. The sequenced sample consisted of PBMCs or T cells enriched from blood (not recorded which). The receptors originated from a woman between 40 and 55 years old with acute COVID-19.

The chain carries TRBV14 and TRBJ1-1; D gene ambiguous. CDR3 length: 14 residues. Trimming removed 0 bases at V and 6 bases at J, with 11 bases between. In germline, CDR1 is SGHDN, CDR2 FVKESK. The CDR3 DNA sequence: TGTGCCAGCAGCCAAGAGGTCAGAATCGCTGAAGCTTTCTTT. The encoded protein is CASSQEVRIAEAFF.

The rearrangement uses TRBV30 and TRBJ1-1, with no clear D. Trimming cost V 0 bases and J 12 bases, with 11 bases left between them. Germline loops: CDR1 GTSNPN, CDR2 SVGIG (reference sequence). This CDR3 region has 11 residues. CDR3 sequence (DNA): TGTGCCTGGAGTGTACCGGGGATGACTTTCTTT. Encoded protein: CAWSVPGMTFF.

The V call is TRBV7-2, the J call TRBJ1-2; D perhaps matches TRBD1 (6 bases). The CDR3 is 17 residues long. The V end was cut by 2 bases, the J end by 6 bases, with 22 bases between. Germline V lookup: CDR1 SGHTA, CDR2 FQGNSA. The CDR3 region is CASSLSLLGQGKNGYTF. CDR3 in DNA: TGTGCCAGCAGCTTATCGCTTCTCGGTCAGGGGAAGAATGGCTACACCTTC.

The rearrangement links TRBV21-1 to TRBJ1-5; the D call TRBD1 from the table was never checked on the DNA. TRBV21-1 is a pseudogene. The CDR3 runs to 19 residues. DNA for the CDR3: TGTGCCAGCAGCAAAAAGGCGGGACAGGGCCTAGGGAAAAATCAGCCCCAGCATTTT. It yields the protein CASSKKAGQGLGKNQPQHF.

J is TRBJ1-3 and V is TRBV6-5; possibly TRBD1 for D (5 bases). The V and J ends lost 0 bases and 0 bases respectively, with 9 bases between them. Germline V lookup: CDR1 MNHEY, CDR2 SVGAGI. The CDR3 spans 16 residues. Written as DNA, the CDR3 is TGTGCCAGCAGTTACTCGCGGGGCTCCTCTGGAAACACCATATATTTT. It specifies CASSYSRGSSGNTIYF.

The chain employs TRBV19 and TRBJ1-4, with unresolved D. V lost 9 bases and J 0 bases, leaving 14 bases between the germline ends. The CDR3 runs to 15 residues. CDR1 and CDR2 (germline): LNHDA, SQIVND (reference sequence). CDR3 DNA sequence: TGTGCCAGCCAAGCTCTGGTTCCAACTAATGAAAAACTGTTTTTT. Its translation is CASQALVPTNEKLFF.

The rearrangement uses TRBV6-5 and TRBJ1-3; weak D call: TRBD1 (5 bases). V dropped 0 bases and J dropped 0 bases, with 9 bases sitting between them. This CDR3 is built from 16 residues. CDR1 and CDR2 (germline): MNHEY, SVGAGI. CDR3 nucleotide sequence: TGTGCCAGCAGTTACTCTCGGGACTACTCTGGAAACACCATATATTTT. Translating gives CASSYSRDYSGNTIYF.

The V call is TRBV12-3 or TRBV12-4, the J call TRBJ1-2; TRBD1 matches 9 bases. The CDR3 has 13 amino acids. Unmatched junction bases numbered 0, after V lost 3 bases and J lost 4 bases. Here the CDR3 reads CASSLGQGYGYTF. CDR3 DNA: TGTGCCAGCAGTTTGGGACAGGGCTATGGCTACACCTTC.

This clone has only one observation. This sequence joins TRBV7-9 and TRBJ2-5, with a weak D call TRBD1 (6 bases). This CDR3 region has 14 residues. The germline V and J ends were trimmed by 5 bases and 6 bases, with 16 bases remaining between them. In germline, CDR1 is SEHNR, CDR2 FQNEAQ (reference sequence). The CDR3 reads CASSLRTDRQTQYF. In DNA form, the CDR3 reads TGTGCCAGCAGCCTTCGGACAGATAGACAGACCCAGTACTTC.

CDR3 bases: TGTGCCAGCAGTCTCCGGGACAGAGGGGGTGAAGCTTTCTTT. It translates to CASSLRDRGGEAFF. The V gene is TRBV27, the J gene TRBJ1-1; TRBD1 aligns across 7 bases. The CDR3 has 14 amino acids. With V trimmed by 5 bases and J by 7 bases, 10 bases remained unmatched. The germline CDR1 and CDR2 sequences are MNHEY and SMNVEV (reference sequence).

The chain recombines TRBV24-1 with TRBJ1-2; D unclear. The V and J ends lost 2 bases and 8 bases respectively, with 8 bases between them. This CDR3 comprises 12 residues. Looked up from germline, CDR1 is KGHDR and CDR2 is SFDVKD. The CDR3 DNA follows: TGTGCCACCAGTGATTACGGGGAAGGCTACACCTTC. As protein: CATSDYGEGYTF.

V is TRBV7-2 and J is TRBJ2-2, with 7 bases identical to TRBD1. The CDR3 is made up of 15 amino acids. Germline lookup yields CDR1 SGHTA and CDR2 FQGNSA. After removal of 2 bases from V and 7 bases from J, the junction contained 7 bases not matched to a gene. The CDR3 DNA reads TGTGCCAGCAGCTTACGGGCACAGGGGATCGGGGAGCTGTTTTTT. It codes for CASSLRAQGIGELFF.

The genes are TRBV11-2 and TRBJ1-2; D might be TRBD1 (6 bases). Germline V gives CDR1 SGHAT, CDR2 FQNNGV. CDR3 length equals 14 residues. V lost 4 bases and J 5 bases, leaving 14 bases between the germline ends. Here the CDR3 reads CASSSWTERYGYTF. The CDR3 DNA follows: TGTGCCAGCAGCTCCTGGACAGAACGATATGGCTACACCTTC.

This chain links TRBV5-1 with TRBJ2-3; 8 bases map to TRBD1. With 4 bases clipped from V and 1 base from J, the junction kept 8 bases outside the gene matches. Germline V CDR1 and CDR2: SGHRS, YFSETQ. This CDR3 is built from 16 residues. The CDR3 sequence: CASSPTGVVGTDTQYF. The CDR3, as DNA: TGCGCCAGCAGCCCGACAGGGGTTGTCGGCACAGATACGCAGTATTTT.

The chain joins TRBV18 to TRBJ2-5, with TRBD2 identical over 9 bases. This CDR3 spans 15 amino acids. V gave up 6 bases and J gave up 5 bases; unmatched junction bases: 10. The germline CDR1 and CDR2 sequences are KGHSH and LQKENI. In nucleotides, the CDR3 is TGTGCCAGCTCTCCGCCTAGCGGGGCGCGGGAGACCCAGTACTTC. Translation: CASSPPSGARETQYF. Looking up the rest from reference TRBV18 and TRBJ2-5 gives the full variable domain: NAGVMQNPRHLVRRRGQEARLRCSPMKGHSHVYWYRQLPEEGLKFMVYLQKENIIDESGMPKERFSAEFPKEGPSILRIQQVVRGDSAAYFCASSPPSGARETQYFGPGTRLLVL.

J is TRBJ1-4 and V is TRBV5-1; perhaps TRBD1 as D (6 bases). The CDR3 is made up of 15 amino acids. Trimming stripped 7 bases from V and 1 base from J, with 14 bases between. Per the germline V gene, CDR1 is SGHRS and CDR2 is YFSETQ. DNA of the CDR3: TGCGCCAGCTCCCGCGGGGGCGGAACTAATGAAAAACTGTTTTTT. Translation: CASSRGGGTNEKLFF.

This chain links TRBV4-1 with TRBJ1-5, with TRBD1 matching over 10 bases. The CDR3 length is 19 residues. After removal of 1 base from V and 3 bases from J, the junction contained 12 bases not matched to a gene. Germline V gene sequence: CDR1 MGHRA, CDR2 YSYEKL. CDR3 in amino acids: CASSQAPVRTGGFNQPQHF. The CDR3 nucleotides read TGCGCCAGCAGCCAAGCCCCAGTCCGGACAGGGGGTTTCAATCAGCCCCAGCATTTT.

The CDR3 sequence: CASSAEQGRTETQYF. The DNA for the CDR3 is TGTGCCAGCTCAGCGGAACAGGGGCGGACTGAGACCCAGTACTTC. The chain has TRBV18 and TRBJ2-5; 7 positions match TRBD1. Germline values: CDR1 KGHSH, CDR2 LQKENI. The CDR3 is made up of 15 amino acids. V shed 5 bases, J shed 5 bases, and the junction held 11 bases outside the gene matches.

The rearrangement links TRBV30 to TRBJ2-3; perhaps TRBD2 as D (5 bases). Trimming cost V 3 bases and J 6 bases, with 10 bases left between them. This CDR3 spans 12 amino acids. Germline V gene lookup returns CDR1 GTSNPN and CDR2 SVGIG (reference sequence). The CDR3 DNA sequence: TGTGCCTGGAGGGGATCGGGGGATACGCAGTATTTT. Protein product: CAWRGSGDTQYF.

The CDR3 DNA is TGTGCCAGCAGCTACGTAGCGGGTACTAACAATGAGCAGTTCTTC. Translating it yields CASSYVAGTNNEQFF. The rearrangement links TRBV4-2 to TRBJ2-1; TRBD2 aligns across 7 bases. The V segment lost 5 bases and the J segment 5 bases; nucleotides outside the gene matches: 9. The CDR3 length is 15 residues. In germline, CDR1 is LGHNA, CDR2 YNFKEQ.

The chain links TRBV25-1 to TRBJ2-7; D may be TRBD2 (5 bases). Germline CDR1 MGHDK, CDR2 SYGVNS. CDR3 length: 14 amino acids. Trimming removed 5 bases at V and 6 bases at J, with 17 bases between. CDR3 bases: TGTGCCAGCAGTCCCCAGGAGAGACGGGGCGAGCAGTACTTC. It is translated as CASSPQERRGEQYF.

This clone has more than one count but fewer than ten. V is TRBV18 and J is TRBJ1-2; 10 nucleotides agree with TRBD1. Per the germline V gene, CDR1 is KGHSH and CDR2 is LQKENI. J gave up 5 bases and V 4 bases, and 7 bases lay outside the gene matches. The CDR3 is 15 residues long. The CDR3 sequence is CASSLTGTGAYGYTF. The CDR3 DNA sequence: TGTGCCAGCTCACTAACCGGGACAGGGGCGTATGGCTACACCTTC.

This sequence joins TRBV11-2 and TRBJ2-1; weak D call: TRBD1 (6 bases). The CDR3 sequence is 16 residues long. Trimming shortened V by 1 base and J by 4 bases, and 14 bases separated the two germline ends. Germline V lookup: CDR1 SGHAT, CDR2 FQNNGV. The CDR3 loop is CASSLGIGGKYNEQFF. DNA of the CDR3: TGTGCCAGCAGCTTAGGGATAGGGGGAAAATACAATGAGCAGTTCTTC.

CDR3 sequence: CSATGSQYGYTF. The CDR3 nucleotides are TGCAGCGCTACAGGGTCCCAGTATGGCTACACCTTC. The chain couples TRBV29-1 to TRBJ1-2; possible D gene TRBD1, 6 bases. Trimming pared 7 bases from V and 5 bases from J, leaving 14 bases between. The CDR3 runs to 12 residues. The V gene's germline CDR1 is SQVTM and CDR2 ANQGSEA.

The J gene is TRBJ2-5, the V gene TRBV5-6, with D perhaps TRBD1 (7 bases). The CDR3 loop spans 17 amino acids. Germline loops: CDR1 SGHDT, CDR2 YYEEEE. V was pared by 1 base and J by 5 bases, with 21 bases between. The CDR3 nucleotides are TGTGCCAGCAGCTTGCACGTTCGGTCAGGGGGAGGCGAGACCCAGTACTTC. This codes for CASSLHVRSGGGETQYF.

The rearrangement joins TRBV11-2 to TRBJ2-2; no clear D gene. Trimming stripped 0 bases from V and 0 bases from J, with 14 bases between. The CDR3 length is 18 residues. Germline-derived CDR1 and CDR2 are SGHAT and FQNNGV. CDR3 in DNA: TGTGCCAGCAGCTTAGATTGGGCCAGGCGAGCGAACACCGGGGAGCTGTTTTTT. Translating it yields CASSLDWARRANTGELFF.

The rearrangement joins TRBV24-1 to TRBJ1-5, with D possibly TRBD1 on 5 matching bases. This CDR3 contains 12 residues. Germline values: CDR1 KGHDR, CDR2 SFDVKD. The germline V and J ends were trimmed by 9 bases and 2 bases, with 7 bases remaining between them. In DNA form, the CDR3 reads TGTGCCACCCAGGGTGGCAATCAGCCCCAGCATTTT. Protein product: CATQGGNQPQHF.

The chain carries TRBV5-1 and TRBJ1-2; 12 bases fit TRBD1. The germline V gene encodes CDR1 SGHRS and CDR2 YFSETQ. The trim removed 7 bases at V and 7 bases at J, leaving 11 bases unmatched. The CDR3 spans 15 residues. Written as DNA, the CDR3 is TGCGCCAGCGCCCTAAGGGACAGGGGGCAGGGTGGCTACACCTTC. Its protein is CASALRDRGQGGYTF.

This clone was observed once. DNA for the CDR3: TGTGCCAGTAGTAGAGGACAGGGTCTCTATGGCTACACCTTC. It translates to CASSRGQGLYGYTF. The J gene is TRBJ1-2, the V gene TRBV19; TRBD1 matches 8 bases. V dropped 4 bases and J dropped 4; count of bases not matched to a gene: 5. Germline values: CDR1 LNHDA, CDR2 SQIVND (reference sequence). CDR3 length: 14 residues. The variable domain in full, with the rest retrieved from reference TRBV19 and TRBJ1-2, is DGGITQSPKYLFRKEGQNVTLSCEQNLNHDAMYWYRQDPGQGLRLIYYSQIVNDFQKGDIAEGYSVSREKKESFPLTVTSAQKNPTAFYLCASSRGQGLYGYTFGSGTRLTVV.

The chain recombines TRBV24-1 with TRBJ1-2, with TRBD1 identical over 9 bases. Germline V CDR1 and CDR2: KGHDR, SFDVKD. The V gene end was trimmed by 4 bases and the J gene end by 6 bases; junction bases not matched to a gene: 5. The CDR3 is made up of 14 amino acids. CDR3 sequence (DNA): TGTGCCACCAGTGAAACGGGACAGGGCAATGGCTACACCTTC. Translation gives CATSETGQGNGYTF.

The CDR3: CAISDSGLAAQETQYF. CDR3 nucleotide sequence: TGTGCCATCAGTGATTCGGGGTTAGCGGCACAAGAGACCCAGTACTTC. The gene calls are TRBV10-3 and TRBJ2-5; D might be TRBD2 (6 bases). The CDR3 sequence is 16 residues long. CDR1 and CDR2 (germline): ENHRY, SYGVKD. Trimming took off 3 bases at V and 2 bases at J, with 16 bases between the two ends.